This TCR beta chain was recorded in a study of blood T cell repertoires in COVID-19 (dated by TCRdb to 2020 to 2021). With respect to the entire study: Samples from collaborators originated in the United States, Italy and Spain and spanned both the acute and convalescent phases of COVID-19. The material from the prospective study consisted of cDNA or gDNA derived from T cells, B-cell-depleted T cells, or PBMCs. Deeply sampled blood TCRbeta repertoires from subjects exposed to, actively infected with, or recovered from COVID-19 were included in the dataset. The repertoires were made available in a free public database intended to serve as a resource for research on the immune response to SARS-CoV-2. Samples were obtained from the ongoing ImmuneRACE study (first 160 participants) and from 1,200 or so subjects provided by 6 global collaborators. Sample metadata almost always included a de-identified subject ID, COVID-19 status, age in years and sex. Where HLA class I and class II types were available, the types were taken from metadata supplied by the sample provider, not from assay-based typing.

TCRbeta CDR3 regions were amplified from genomic DNA using the immunoSEQ Assay, a bias-controlled multiplex PCR. In the source study's methods: The number of nucleated cells in each sample was estimated by amplification of reference gene primers within the assay. Sequence reads were collapsed and filtered to measure the absolute abundance of every unique TCRbeta CDR3 rearrangement. For each sample, productive Simpson clonality was calculated by taking the square root of Simpson's diversity index across productive rearrangements. Drawn from immuneACCESS, this table holds only the in-frame rearrangements with V and J called that TCRdb kept. Clones are partly lost; checked studies trace under half to an unresolved V gene and leave the rest unexplained. The DNA gave D and trimming, while V, J and clone size come from that table. The sample yields about 110,000 clones; about 80% were counted once. Clones ranked in the top ten supply 16% of the sample.

The collaborating institutions used their own protocols to collect whole blood in K2EDTA tubes. For TCRbeta analysis, collaborator samples were shipped as frozen whole blood, as isolated PBMCs, or as DNA extracted from either sample type. On this clone itself: The specificity of this receptor is unknown. Base qualities are not recorded, but no much larger clone differs from it by a single base.

General conclusions and limits of the study: The quantity of clinical and demographic metadata differed by source and by participant and was supplied without curation.

The CDR3 contains 15 residues, cysteine and phenylalanine counted. Of all the DNA, just the CDR3 is kept, 45 bases in frame from base 1. Relative to germline, V is missing 3 bases and J is missing 3 bases, with 1 base of the junction outside any gene match. CDR1 and CDR2 (WNHNN, SYGVQD) derive from the germline V gene (reference sequence). The receptor's source is a woman of 80 years or more with active or convalescent COVID-19. The V gene is TRBV10-1 and the J gene is TRBJ2-2, with 10 bases aligning to TRBD2. The sample comprised peripheral blood. The sequenced DNA: TGCGCCAGCAGTGAACTAGCGGGGTACACCGGGGAGCTGTTTTTT. It specifies CASSELAGYTGELFF.